This T cell receptor beta chain was captured by sequencing in a study of early T cells in non-severe SARS-CoV-2 infection. Whole-study context: Chains stayed unpaired after sequencing of bulk RNA from unsorted whole blood.

The germline V gene encodes CDR1 LGHDT and CDR2 YNNKEL (reference sequence). The ends lost 0 bases at V and 9 bases at J; junction bases unmatched: 8. There are 15 residues in the CDR3. Individual cDNA molecules received unique molecular identifiers during library preparation. One entry per CDR3 protein results from TCRdb running MiXCR on the 5' RACE reads. Here the sample spans 25,000 to 35,000 distinct CDR3 sequences, about 5% being singletons. This clonotype was seen many times. Its specificity is not known. Broader study findings: VDJdb matches were skewed toward anti-spike CD8 T cell responses.

The rearrangement links TRBV3-1 to TRBJ2-1, with 7 bases lining up with TRBD2. The source is an adult who was a healthcare worker with PCR-confirmed SARS-CoV-2 infection or an uninfected control (not recorded which). Input material: whole blood. CDR3 loop: CASSQEAGVMGEQFF. CDR3 sequence (DNA): TGTGCCAGCAGCCAAGAGGCGGGAGTGATGGGTGAGCAGTTCTTC.